Listed here are 28 T cell receptor beta chains from one sample, sequenced in a study of cytomegalovirus exposure and HLA in healthy donors. Researchers ran the PCR with 60 Vbeta and 13 Jbeta primers. The assay was immunoSEQ multiplex PCR, and TCRdb's table has in-frame clones only and misses some. The table records some 150,000 clones, approximately 80% of them present only once. Source material: PBMCs. These receptors were taken from a woman aged 50 to 60 in good health and CMV-seronegative.

The chain joins TRBV19 to TRBJ2-5, with TRBD2 identical over 13 bases. The CDR3 runs to 15 residues. CDR1 LNHDA and CDR2 SQIVND come from the germline V gene (reference sequence). The junction had 5 bases not matched to a gene; V was cut back by 5 bases and J by 5 bases. CDR3 protein: CASSPGLAGVETQYF. CDR3 bases: TGTGCCAGTAGTCCCGGACTAGCGGGAGTTGAGACCCAGTACTTC.

The chain combines TRBV7-9 with TRBJ2-1, with 7 positions matching TRBD2. The CDR3 length is 15 residues. Germline V gene sequence: CDR1 SEHNR, CDR2 FQNEAQ (reference sequence). Trimming cost V 1 base and J 8 bases; bases outside gene matches: 8. The CDR3 loop is CASSLGGRGWDEQFF. In DNA form, the CDR3 reads TGTGCCAGCAGCTTAGGGGGGAGGGGCTGGGATGAGCAGTTCTTC.

The gene calls are TRBV7-9 and TRBJ2-5; D may be TRBD2 (6 bases). This CDR3 is built from 13 residues. V lost 7 bases and J lost 5, with 14 bases in between. CDR1 and CDR2 from the germline V gene are SEHNR and FQNEAQ (reference sequence). CDR3 protein: CASTPSGEETQYF. For the CDR3, the DNA is TGTGCCAGCACCCCCTCGGGGGAGGAGACCCAGTACTTC.

This chain connects TRBV4-1 to TRBJ2-5; D not certain. Between the trimmed V and J ends, which lost 3 bases and 5 bases, there was a span of 10 bases. The CDR3 spans 13 residues. Germline assignment: CDR1 MGHRA and CDR2 YSYEKL. The CDR3, as DNA: TGCGCCAGCAGCCAGGCCCCTCCCGAGACCCAGTACTTC. It translates to CASSQAPPETQYF.

The chain uses TRBV5-1 and TRBJ1-6; TRBD1 might be the D (6 bases). Trimming cost V 5 bases and J 7 bases, with 10 bases left between them. The CDR3 contains 13 residues. Germline CDR1 SGHRS, CDR2 YFSETQ. The CDR3 reads CASSKGGNSPLHF. The CDR3 DNA reads TGCGCCAGCAGTAAGGGGGGGAATTCACCCCTCCACTTT.

The V gene is TRBV10-3, the J gene TRBJ2-7; 11 bases match TRBD2. V was clipped by 10 bases and J by 6 bases; unmatched bases: 8. Looked up from germline, CDR1 is ENHRY and CDR2 is SYGVKD. There are 13 residues in the CDR3. DNA for the CDR3: TGTGCCACCCGGGGACTAGCGGACACCGAGCAGTACTTC. Its translation is CATRGLADTEQYF.

The rearrangement links TRBV4-1 to TRBJ1-2, with a weak D call TRBD1 (5 bases). V lost 0 bases, J lost 2 bases, and 10 bases lay in between. CDR1 and CDR2 from the germline V gene are MGHRA and YSYEKL. This CDR3 region has 15 residues. The DNA for the CDR3 is TGCGCCAGCAGCCAAGAAATTCCAGGGAACTATGGCTACACCTTC. Amino acids: CASSQEIPGNYGYTF.

The chain combines TRBV7-2 with TRBJ2-3; tentative D call: TRBD2 (7 bases). V shed 1 base and J shed 5 bases, with 13 bases lying between them. Germline V gene sequence: CDR1 SGHTA, CDR2 FQGNSA. CDR3 length: 15 amino acids. DNA for the CDR3: TGTGCCAGCAGCTTAGAGGCGGGGGCAATAGATACGCAGTATTTT. It encodes CASSLEAGAIDTQYF.

The genes are TRBV12-5 and TRBJ1-1, with D possibly being TRBD1 (6 bases). V was shortened by 4 bases and J by 1 base, with 10 bases between the two germline ends. Germline lookup yields CDR1 LGHNT and CDR2 FRNRAP. This CDR3 has 14 residues. The CDR3 here is CASGYDRRNTEAFF. The CDR3 coding sequence is TGTGCTAGTGGTTATGACAGGCGGAACACTGAAGCTTTCTTT.

J is TRBJ2-3 and V is TRBV9; 10 nucleotides line up with TRBD2. J lost 7 bases, V lost 0 bases, and 5 bases had no gene match. Germline V CDR1 and CDR2: SGDLS, YYNGEE. The CDR3 consists of 15 residues. The CDR3 is CASSVGSGGTNTQYF. Here the CDR3 DNA reads TGTGCCAGCAGCGTAGGTAGCGGGGGGACAAATACGCAGTATTTT. The full variable domain, its missing parts supplied by reference TRBV9 and TRBJ2-3, is DSGVTQTPKHLITATGQRVTLRCSPRSGDLSVYWYQQSLDQGLQFLIQYYNGEERAKGNILERFSAQQFPDLHSELNLSSLELGDSALYFCASSVGSGGTNTQYFGPGTRLTVL.

This clone was observed a few times. The chain couples TRBV5-1 to TRBJ2-5, with 9 bases aligning to TRBD2. Germline V CDR1 and CDR2: SGHRS, YFSETQ. This CDR3 is built from 15 residues. After removal of 4 bases from V and 4 bases from J, the junction contained 8 bases not matched to a gene. The CDR3: CASSVAGVLRETQYF. Here the CDR3 DNA reads TGCGCCAGCAGCGTAGCGGGAGTGTTGAGAGAGACCCAGTACTTC.

This chain's CDR3 is CASRTGGTDTQYF. In DNA form, the CDR3 reads TGCGCCTCTCGGACAGGGGGCACAGATACGCAGTATTTT. The rearrangement uses TRBV5-1 and TRBJ2-3; 9 bases are a match to TRBD1. J was trimmed by 1 base and V by 10 bases; bases with no gene match: 4. This CDR3 contains 13 residues. CDR1 and CDR2 from the germline V gene are SGHRS and YFSETQ. The full variable domain, its missing parts supplied by reference TRBV5-1 and TRBJ2-3, is KAGVTQTPRYLIKTRGQQVTLSCSPISGHRSVSWYQQTPGQGLQFLFEYFSETQRNKGNFPGRFSGRQFSNSRSEMNVSTLELGDSALYLCASRTGGTDTQYFGPGTRLTVL.

The gene calls are TRBV28 and TRBJ1-1; TRBD1 matches 7 bases. CDR3 length equals 12 residues. Germline CDR1 is MDHEN and CDR2 is SYDVKM. Unmatched junction bases numbered 7, after V lost 5 bases and J lost 10 bases. The CDR3 DNA reads as TGTGCCAGCAGTCTAAGACAGGGAGGAGCTTTCTTT. This translates into CASSLRQGGAFF.

The chain is built from TRBV5-1 and TRBJ1-1; 8 bases agree with TRBD1. In germline, CDR1 is SGHRS, CDR2 YFSETQ. V lost 1 base, J lost 6 bases, and 8 bases stayed unmatched. The length of the CDR3 is 15 residues. The CDR3, as DNA: TGCGCCAGCAGCTTGACAGGGGGGTCGTCAGCTGAAGCTTTCTTT. Its translation is CASSLTGGSSAEAFF.

The chain is built from TRBV4-1 and TRBJ2-5, with TRBD1 as a possible D gene (5 bases). The J call is doubtful: the DNA matches TRBJ2-7 better. Germline assignment: CDR1 MGHRA and CDR2 YSYEKL. The CDR3 runs to 15 residues. The CDR3 sequence: CASSQVDGASYEQYF. The CDR3 DNA reads TGCGCCAGCAGCCAAGTCGATGGGGCCTCTTACGAGCAGTACTTC.

This clone showed up just a few times. This chain connects TRBV7-2 to TRBJ2-1; D is possibly TRBD2 (7 bases). Germline assignment: CDR1 SGHTA and CDR2 FQGNSA. Trimming cost V 1 base and J 7 bases, with 20 bases left between them. The CDR3 loop spans 17 amino acids. CDR3 region: CASSLVFGGGLLNEQFF. The DNA of the CDR3 is TGTGCCAGCAGCTTAGTATTTGGGGGGGGGCTCTTAAATGAGCAGTTCTTC.

The rearrangement uses TRBV11-2 and TRBJ2-4, with TRBD1 as a possible D gene (5 bases). The V gene's germline CDR1 is SGHAT and CDR2 FQNNGV. The V end was cut by 1 base, the J end by 3 bases, with 10 bases between. CDR3 length: 15 amino acids. The CDR3 loop reads CASSLGRAIKNIQYF. As DNA, the CDR3 is TGTGCCAGCAGCTTAGGCAGGGCCATCAAAAACATTCAGTACTTC.

The rearrangement joins TRBV10-1 to TRBJ2-7; maybe TRBD1 (6 bases). Trimming cost V 2 bases and J 2 bases, with 10 bases left between them. CDR3 length: 14 amino acids. Germline loops: CDR1 WNHNN, CDR2 SYGVQD (reference sequence). DNA for the CDR3: TGCGCCAGCAGTGAGGGTCAGGGGACCTACGAGCAGTACTTC. Translated, it gives CASSEGQGTYEQYF.

The V gene is TRBV19, the J gene TRBJ2-7, with D possibly TRBD1 on 5 matching bases. The CDR3 is 12 amino acids. V lost 9 bases and J lost 1, with 10 bases in between. Germline CDR1 is LNHDA and CDR2 is SQIVND (reference sequence). CDR3 bases: TGTGCCAGCAGCGACAGTTCCTACGAGCAGTACTTC. This sequence encodes CASSDSSYEQYF.

Details on this clone: The sample holds other DNA sequences that translate to the same CDR3. The chain employs TRBV28 and TRBJ1-3, with D perhaps matching TRBD1 (6 bases). The CDR3 extends over 15 amino acids. Trimming left V 4 bases short and J 0 bases short, with 10 bases between. CDR1 and CDR2 (germline): MDHEN, SYDVKM. The CDR3 spells CASSSTGFSGNTIYF. The CDR3 region has the DNA TGTGCCAGCAGTTCGACAGGTTTCTCTGGAAACACCATATATTTT. Complete variable domain (other parts from reference TRBV28 and TRBJ1-3): DVKVTQSSRYLVKRTGEKVFLECVQDMDHENMFWYRQDPGLGLRLIYFSYDVKMKEKGDIPEGYSVSREKKERFSLILESASTNQTSMYLCASSSTGFSGNTIYFGEGSWLTVV.

This chain joins TRBV5-1 and TRBJ1-6; TRBD1 matches at 7 bases. The CDR3 consists of 14 residues. The J segment lost 7 bases and the V segment lost 3 bases, leaving 4 bases of the junction unmatched. Germline CDR1 reads SGHRS; CDR2 reads YFSETQ. CDR3 sequence: CASSSRGNNSPLHF. The CDR3 nucleotides are TGCGCCAGCAGCTCCAGGGGGAACAATTCACCCCTCCACTTT.

This clone came up once. This chain joins TRBV29-1 and TRBJ2-7, with D possibly TRBD2 on 6 matching bases. Germline V gene sequence: CDR1 SQVTM, CDR2 ANQGSEA. The CDR3 sequence is 15 residues long. The V and J ends lost 1 base and 1 base respectively, with 14 bases between them. The chain's CDR3 is CSVEGRAGSSYEQYF. CDR3 in DNA: TGCAGCGTTGAAGGGAGGGCAGGATCATCCTACGAGCAGTACTTC.

V gene TRBV4-3 combines with J gene TRBJ1-1; D perhaps matches TRBD1 (5 bases). CDR3 length equals 15 residues. CDR1 and CDR2 (germline): LGHNA, YSLEER. V gave up 0 bases and J gave up 5 bases, with 13 bases separating them. Written as DNA, the CDR3 is TGCGCCAGCAGCCAAGAAGGGGCGATTTGGACTGAAGCTTTCTTT. Its translation is CASSQEGAIWTEAFF.

The chain recombines TRBV9 with TRBJ2-1; 7 bases match TRBD2. Germline V gene data show CDR1 as SGDLS and CDR2 as YYNGEE. The CDR3 length is 15 residues. The V and J ends lost 4 bases and 2 bases, in that order; junction bases with no gene match: 6. CDR3 region: CASSPGRPPYNEQFF. In nucleotides, the CDR3 is TGTGCCAGCAGCCCCGGGAGGCCCCCCTACAATGAGCAGTTCTTC.

The chain uses TRBV7-2 and TRBJ2-7; 8 bases fit TRBD1. The CDR3 contains 14 residues. J was trimmed by 5 bases and V by 5 bases; bases with no gene match: 8. Germline V gives CDR1 SGHTA, CDR2 FQGNSA. CDR3: CASSPGGAMNEQYF. CDR3 nucleotides: TGTGCCAGCAGCCCAGGGGGCGCAATGAACGAGCAGTACTTC.

The V gene is TRBV18, the J gene TRBJ1-1, with 9 bases lining up with TRBD1. J lost 5 bases, V lost 6 bases, and 13 bases had no gene match. This CDR3 is 16 amino acids long. Per the germline V gene, CDR1 is KGHSH and CDR2 is LQKENI. DNA of the CDR3: TGTGCCAGCTCCCCTAATAGACAGGGGGTGAGTACTGAAGCTTTCTTT. This encodes CASSPNRQGVSTEAFF.

V and J are TRBV19 and TRBJ1-4; 7 bases line up with TRBD1. CDR3 length equals 13 residues. Unmatched junction bases numbered 10, after V lost 11 bases and J lost 7 bases. Germline V gene sequence: CDR1 LNHDA, CDR2 SQIVND (reference sequence). DNA for the CDR3: TGTGCCTCTAACCCCGGGACAGCTGAAAAACTGTTTTTT. Its protein product is CASNPGTAEKLFF. The whole variable domain, remainder taken from reference TRBV19 and TRBJ1-4, is DGGITQSPKYLFRKEGQNVTLSCEQNLNHDAMYWYRQDPGQGLRLIYYSQIVNDFQKGDIAEGYSVSREKKESFPLTVTSAQKNPTAFYLCASNPGTAEKLFFGSGTQLSVL.

J is TRBJ2-1 and V is TRBV19, with TRBD2 matching over 8 bases. Trimming cost V 5 bases and J 9 bases; bases outside gene matches: 9. The CDR3 is made up of 14 amino acids. CDR1 and CDR2 (germline): LNHDA, SQIVND (reference sequence). The DNA of the CDR3 is TGTGCCAGTAGTCACTGGACTAGCCCAGGTGAGCAGTTCTTC. Protein product: CASSHWTSPGEQFF.